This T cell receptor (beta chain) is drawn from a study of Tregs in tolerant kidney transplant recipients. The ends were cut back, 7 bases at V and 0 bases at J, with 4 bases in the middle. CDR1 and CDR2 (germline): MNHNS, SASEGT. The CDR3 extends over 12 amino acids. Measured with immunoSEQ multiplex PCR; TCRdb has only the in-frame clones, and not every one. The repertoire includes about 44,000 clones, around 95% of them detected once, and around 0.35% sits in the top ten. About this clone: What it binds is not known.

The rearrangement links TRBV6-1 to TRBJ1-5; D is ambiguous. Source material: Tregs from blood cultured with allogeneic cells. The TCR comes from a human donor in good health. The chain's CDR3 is CASNRSNQPQHF. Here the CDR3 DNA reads TGTGCCAGCAATCGTAGCAATCAGCCCCAGCATTTT.